Below, 31 T cell receptor beta chains from the same sample are listed, as sequenced in a study of T cell responses to AZD1222 COVID-19 vaccine. Libraries were prepared by immunoSEQ multiplex PCR; TCRdb keeps only in-frame clonotypes and omits some of them. The repertoire includes about 130,000 clones, 70% to 90% of them detected once, and 3.5% to 5% sits in the top ten. Sequencing used peripheral blood, obtained on day 0 of AZD1222 vaccination. The receptors stem from an adult in good health.

The genes are TRBV6-5 and TRBJ1-2, with D unclear. V was trimmed by 6 bases and J by 1 base, leaving 9 bases between them. The CDR3 runs to 13 residues. Germline assignment: CDR1 MNHEY and CDR2 SVGAGI. CDR3 sequence reads: CASSAADNYGYTF. The DNA of the CDR3 is TGTGCCAGCAGCGCCGCGGATAACTATGGCTACACCTTC.

The genes are TRBV9 and TRBJ2-7; D perhaps matches TRBD2 (6 bases). Between the trimmed V and J ends, which lost 0 bases and 3 bases, there was a span of 13 bases. The CDR3 is 15 amino acids. The germline gives CDR1 SGDLS, CDR2 YYNGEE. CDR3 protein: CASSVGFGTLYEQYF. Written as DNA, the CDR3 is TGTGCCAGCAGCGTAGGGTTCGGGACTCTCTACGAGCAGTACTTC. The whole variable domain, remainder taken from reference TRBV9 and TRBJ2-7, is DSGVTQTPKHLITATGQRVTLRCSPRSGDLSVYWYQQSLDQGLQFLIQYYNGEERAKGNILERFSAQQFPDLHSELNLSSLELGDSALYFCASSVGFGTLYEQYFGPGTRLTVT.

The gene calls are TRBV3-1 (or the pseudogene TRBV3-2) and TRBJ2-1; 14 bases map to TRBD2. Unmatched junction bases numbered 8, after V lost 6 bases and J lost 10 bases. Germline values: CDR1 LGHDT, CDR2 YNNKEL (reference sequence). This CDR3 contains 15 residues. The CDR3 here is CASSRTSGGPGEQFF. CDR3 nucleotides: TGTGCCAGCAGTCGGACTAGCGGGGGGCCGGGAGAGCAGTTCTTC.

The sample holds a few counts of this clone. The chain joins TRBV4-2 to TRBJ1-1; D gene uncertain. The CDR3 spans 12 residues. The V and J ends lost 4 bases and 6 bases respectively, with 9 bases between them. The germline V gene encodes CDR1 LGHNA and CDR2 YNFKEQ. As DNA, the CDR3 is TGTGCCAGCAGCCCCGACAAGTCTGAAGCTTTCTTT. Translated, it gives CASSPDKSEAFF.

The chain recombines TRBV18 with TRBJ2-1; 8 bases align to TRBD2. Germline trimming cut 2 bases from V and 3 bases from J; bases unmatched to any gene: 0. The CDR3 spans 14 residues. CDR1 is KGHSH and CDR2 is LQKENI in the germline V gene. For the CDR3, the DNA is TGTGCCAGCTCACCAGGGACTAGCTACAATGAGCAGTTCTTC. Protein sequence: CASSPGTSYNEQFF.

V usage is TRBV7-9 and J usage is TRBJ1-2; the D is unclear. Germline V gene lookup returns CDR1 SEHNR and CDR2 FQNEAQ (reference sequence). Trimming cost V 6 bases and J 6 bases, with 14 bases left between them. The CDR3 is 13 residues long. The CDR3 DNA is TGTGCCAGCAGTTTAAGTAGGCTCGATGGCTACACCTTC. Its protein is CASSLSRLDGYTF.

The chain couples TRBV27 to TRBJ1-5; D remains unclear. This CDR3 region has 17 residues. CDR1 MNHEY and CDR2 SMNVEV come from the germline V gene (reference sequence). V gave up 1 base and J gave up 0 bases, with 13 bases separating them. This CDR3 reads CASSLYPEIGSNQPQHF. The DNA of the CDR3 is TGTGCCAGCAGTTTATACCCGGAGATTGGTAGCAATCAGCCCCAGCATTTT.

The chain employs TRBV3-1 (or the pseudogene TRBV3-2) and TRBJ2-1; the D gene is possibly TRBD1 (5 bases). Trimming shortened V by 0 bases and J by 12 bases, and 18 bases separated the two germline ends. The germline V gene encodes CDR1 LGHDT and CDR2 YNNKEL (reference sequence). This CDR3 is 15 amino acids long. The CDR3 loop is CASSQDELPSQGQFF. Written as DNA, the CDR3 is TGTGCCAGCAGCCAAGATGAACTCCCTTCTCAGGGGCAGTTCTTC.

The chain combines TRBV5-6 with TRBJ1-2; D not resolved. V was clipped by 0 bases and J by 3 bases, with 9 bases between them. Germline V CDR1 and CDR2: SGHDT, YYEEEE. CDR3 length: 14 residues. CDR3 nucleotide sequence: TGTGCCAGCAGCTTGGTGGTCAGCGACTATGGCTACACCTTC. It specifies CASSLVVSDYGYTF.

This clone was recorded only once. V usage is TRBV29-1 and J usage is TRBJ1-2; D uncertain. V dropped 1 base and J dropped 2 bases, with 2 bases sitting between them. Per germline, CDR1 SQVTM and CDR2 ANQGSEA. The CDR3 runs to 11 residues. CDR3 protein: CSVEGNYGYTF. CDR3 in DNA: TGCAGCGTTGAAGGCAACTATGGCTACACCTTC.

This clone was seen once. The rearrangement joins TRBV7-3 to TRBJ2-2; 7 nucleotides align to TRBD2. The ends lost 8 bases at V and 1 base at J; junction bases unmatched: 7. The CDR3 covers 15 residues. Germline V gene lookup returns CDR1 SGHTA and CDR2 FQGTGA. The CDR3 DNA reads TGTGCCAGCCGGGAGGCTAGCGTGAACACCGGGGAGCTGTTTTTT. Amino acid sequence: CASREASVNTGELFF.

The chain is built from TRBV30 and TRBJ1-6; D might be TRBD1 (5 bases). CDR3 length equals 13 residues. V lost 6 bases and J lost 12, with 18 bases in between. Germline V gene lookup returns CDR1 GTSNPN and CDR2 SVGIG (reference sequence). CDR3 sequence reads: CACTDGGRGPLHF. For the CDR3, the DNA is TGTGCCTGTACTGACGGGGGACGGGGACCCCTCCACTTT. The variable domain in full, with the rest retrieved from reference TRBV30 and TRBJ1-6, is SQTIHQWPATLVQPVGSPLSLECTVEGTSNPNLYWYRQAAGRGLQLLFYSVGIGQISSEVPQNLSASRPQDRQFILSSKKLLLSDSGFYLCACTDGGRGPLHFGNGTRLTVT.

This chain joins TRBV20-1 and TRBJ1-1; D gene ambiguous. The CDR3 length is 13 residues. Germline assignment: CDR1 DFQATT and CDR2 SNEGSKA (reference sequence). The ends were cut back, 3 bases at V and 0 bases at J, with 8 bases in the middle. The CDR3 sequence is CSASPRVNTEAFF. The CDR3 DNA reads as TGCAGTGCTAGTCCGCGAGTGAACACTGAAGCTTTCTTT.

In this sample, this clone turned up once. J is TRBJ1-1 and V is TRBV7-8; D gene ambiguous. The CDR3 extends over 13 amino acids. Trimming stripped 4 bases from V and 6 bases from J, with 12 bases between. Per germline, CDR1 SGHVS and CDR2 FQNEAQ. The DNA of the CDR3 is TGTGCCAGCAGCTCTTGGGGTACGTCTGAAGCTTTCTTT. Protein product: CASSSWGTSEAFF.

The rearrangement links TRBV5-4 to TRBJ2-7; D ambiguous. Looked up from germline, CDR1 is SGHNT and CDR2 is YYREEE (reference sequence). V lost 0 bases, J lost 1 base, and 5 bases lay in between. The CDR3 consists of 13 residues. The chain's CDR3 is CASSLVGSYEQYF. The CDR3 coding sequence is TGTGCCAGCAGCTTGGTCGGTTCCTACGAGCAGTACTTC. The entire variable domain, with the rest obtained from reference TRBV5-4 and TRBJ2-7, is as follows: ETGVTQSPTHLIKTRGQQVTLRCSSQSGHNTVSWYQQALGQGPQFIFQYYREEENGRGNFPPRFSGLQFPNYSSELNVNALELDDSALYLCASSLVGSYEQYFGPGTRLTVT.

The V gene is TRBV10-3, the J gene TRBJ2-3, with TRBD2 matching over 15 bases. V lost 6 bases, J lost 7 bases, and 2 bases stayed unmatched. Germline CDR1 and CDR2: ENHRY and SYGVKD. There are 14 residues in the CDR3. The CDR3: CAISGTSGGYTQYF. Written as DNA, the CDR3 is TGTGCCATCAGCGGGACTAGCGGGGGGTATACGCAGTATTTT.

This clone was seen more than once but under ten times. The genes are TRBV5-6 and TRBJ2-7; D is undetermined. Trimming pared 0 bases from V and 6 bases from J, leaving 13 bases between. Germline V gene lookup returns CDR1 SGHDT and CDR2 YYEEEE. The CDR3 is made up of 14 amino acids. This CDR3 is CASSLVGFPIEQYF. The CDR3 region has the DNA TGTGCCAGCAGCTTGGTCGGGTTCCCCATCGAGCAGTACTTC. Complete variable domain (other parts from reference TRBV5-6 and TRBJ2-7): DAGVTQSPTHLIKTRGQQVTLRCSPKSGHDTVSWYQQALGQGPQFIFQYYEEEERQRGNFPDRFSGHQFPNYSSELNVNALLLGDSALYLCASSLVGFPIEQYFGPGTRLTVT.

The chain combines TRBV5-5 with TRBJ2-2; 9 positions match TRBD1. From germline, CDR1 is SGHKS and CDR2 YYEKEE (reference sequence). V was clipped by 4 bases and J by 4 bases; unmatched bases: 14. The length of the CDR3 is 18 residues. CDR3 sequence: CASSPTRDRVGVTGELFF. The CDR3 region has the DNA TGTGCCAGCAGCCCCACCCGGGACAGGGTCGGTGTCACCGGGGAGCTGTTTTTT.

The chain uses TRBV27 and TRBJ2-1; D not resolved. Germline CDR1 and CDR2: MNHEY and SMNVEV (reference sequence). This CDR3 has 13 residues. V lost 2 bases, J lost 7 bases, and 9 bases lay in between. The CDR3 DNA sequence: TGTGCCAGCAGTTTAGGCCGGACGAATGAGCAGTTCTTC. Its translation is CASSLGRTNEQFF.

The V call is TRBV29-1, the J call TRBJ2-5, with no clear D. This CDR3 has 16 residues. The V and J ends lost 1 base and 2 bases respectively, with 17 bases between them. Per germline, CDR1 SQVTM and CDR2 ANQGSEA. DNA of the CDR3: TGCAGCGTTGAAGGAGCGTTCGGCGGAAAACAAGAGACCCAGTACTTC. Amino acids: CSVEGAFGGKQETQYF.

The V gene is TRBV30, the J gene TRBJ1-2; D gene unclear. Trimming removed 2 bases from V and 4 bases from J, with 17 bases in between. The CDR3 totals 15 residues. Germline assignment: CDR1 GTSNPN and CDR2 SVGIG (reference sequence). CDR3 DNA sequence: TGTGCCTGGAGTACCGGGGAGCCCGGGAGCTATGGCTACACCTTC. The encoded protein is CAWSTGEPGSYGYTF.

A single count supports this clone. The gene calls are TRBV5-1 and TRBJ1-1, with 12 bases identical to TRBD1. J was trimmed by 10 bases and V by 4 bases; bases with no gene match: 5. The length of the CDR3 is 13 residues. CDR1 and CDR2 (germline): SGHRS, YFSETQ. For the CDR3, the DNA is TGCGCCAGCAGCCCGGGACAGGGGGCTCGAGCTTTCTTT. Its translation: CASSPGQGARAFF.

The chain combines TRBV2 with TRBJ2-3, with 8 bases identical to TRBD2. Trimming cost V 9 bases and J 3 bases; bases outside gene matches: 11. CDR3 size: 15 residues. Germline CDR1 and CDR2: SNHLY and FYNNEI. Here the CDR3 reads CARTRAGAPTDTQYF. The CDR3 DNA reads as TGTGCCAGGACTAGAGCGGGGGCTCCAACAGATACGCAGTATTTT.

V is TRBV4-3 and J is TRBJ1-6, with 9 bases fitting TRBD1. Germline trimming cut 1 base from V and 7 bases from J; bases unmatched to any gene: 5. This CDR3 has 16 residues. Germline V gene lookup returns CDR1 LGHNA and CDR2 YSLEER. Here the CDR3 reads CASSQAGQGFNSPLHF. The CDR3 DNA is TGCGCCAGCAGCCAAGCGGGACAGGGTTTCAATTCACCCCTCCACTTT.

The chain is built from TRBV27 and TRBJ2-2; D not resolved. V shed 4 bases and J shed 7 bases, with 13 bases lying between them. The V gene's germline CDR1 is MNHEY and CDR2 SMNVEV (reference sequence). The CDR3 is 14 amino acids. CDR3 residues: CASSSRTPIGELFF. CDR3 DNA sequence: TGTGCCAGCAGTTCAAGGACCCCCATCGGGGAGCTGTTTTTT.

The CDR3 reads CASSPRESHTEAFF. The DNA for the CDR3 is TGTGCCAGCAGCCCCCGGGAATCGCACACTGAAGCTTTCTTT. The chain couples TRBV3-1 (or the pseudogene TRBV3-2) to TRBJ1-1; D is uncertain. This CDR3 has 14 residues. Trimming took 4 bases from V and 3 from J, leaving 12 bases between them. CDR1 is LGHDT, CDR2 YNNKEL, per germline (reference sequence).

The gene calls are TRBV4-1 and TRBJ1-1; 9 bases line up with TRBD1. Germline-derived CDR1 and CDR2 are MGHRA and YSYEKL. CDR3 length: 16 residues. V gave up 4 bases and J gave up 1 base; unmatched junction bases: 7. The CDR3 spells CASSRNPGQGNTEAFF. The CDR3, as DNA: TGCGCCAGCAGCCGCAACCCGGGACAGGGGAACACTGAAGCTTTCTTT.

The chain has TRBV19 and TRBJ2-5; TRBD2 matches 14 bases. The CDR3 has 15 amino acids. V gave up 3 bases and J gave up 3 bases; unmatched junction bases: 0. CDR1 and CDR2 from the germline V gene are LNHDA and SQIVND (reference sequence). This chain's CDR3 is CASSMTSGREETQYF. CDR3 sequence (DNA): TGTGCCAGTAGTATGACTAGCGGGAGGGAAGAGACCCAGTACTTC.

The genes are TRBV10-1 and TRBJ2-1; 14 nucleotides align to TRBD2. There are 19 residues in the CDR3. V shed 2 bases and J 2 bases; nucleotides not matched to a gene: 8. Germline assignment: CDR1 WNHNN and CDR2 SYGVQD (reference sequence). Written as DNA, the CDR3 is TGCGCCAGCAGTGAGCACGGGGGGACTAGCGGGAGTCCCTACAATGAGCAGTTCTTC. Translating gives CASSEHGGTSGSPYNEQFF.

The chain recombines TRBV7-3 with TRBJ2-1, with D possibly TRBD2 on 7 matching bases. Germline V gives CDR1 SGHTA, CDR2 FQGTGA. This CDR3 is 16 amino acids long. V was clipped by 1 base and J by 8 bases, with 18 bases between them. The CDR3 is CASSLKGGASGDEQFF. CDR3 in DNA: TGTGCCAGCAGCTTAAAAGGGGGGGCTAGCGGAGATGAGCAGTTCTTC.

CDR3 sequence reads: CASRLLLELGWADSYEQYF. The CDR3 bases are TGTGCCAGCAGACTCCTACTCGAGCTCGGGTGGGCAGACTCCTACGAGCAGTACTTC. The chain links TRBV7-3 to TRBJ2-7, with no clear D. Trimming took off 6 bases at V and 0 bases at J, with 27 bases between the two ends. This CDR3 has 19 residues. Germline loops: CDR1 SGHTA, CDR2 FQGTGA.